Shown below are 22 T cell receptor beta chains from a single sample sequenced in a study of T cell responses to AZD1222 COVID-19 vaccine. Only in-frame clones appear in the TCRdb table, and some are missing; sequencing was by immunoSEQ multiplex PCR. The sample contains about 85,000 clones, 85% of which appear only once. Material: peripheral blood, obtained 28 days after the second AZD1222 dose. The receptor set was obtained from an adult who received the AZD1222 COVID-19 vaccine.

The CDR3, as DNA: TGTGCCAGCAGCTTAATTCCCAGCAACTATGGCTACACCTTC. Translation gives CASSLIPSNYGYTF. The chain carries TRBV7-3 and TRBJ1-2; D unresolved. The V gene lost 1 base and the J gene lost 2 bases, with 8 bases spanning the gap. Germline lookup yields CDR1 SGHTA and CDR2 FQGTGA. The CDR3 length is 14 residues.

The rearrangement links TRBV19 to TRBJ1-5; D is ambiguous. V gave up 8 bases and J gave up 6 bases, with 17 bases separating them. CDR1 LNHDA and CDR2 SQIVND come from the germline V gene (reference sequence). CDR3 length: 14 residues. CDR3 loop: CASDLPFRAQPQHF. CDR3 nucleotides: TGTGCCAGTGACCTCCCGTTTAGGGCTCAGCCCCAGCATTTT.

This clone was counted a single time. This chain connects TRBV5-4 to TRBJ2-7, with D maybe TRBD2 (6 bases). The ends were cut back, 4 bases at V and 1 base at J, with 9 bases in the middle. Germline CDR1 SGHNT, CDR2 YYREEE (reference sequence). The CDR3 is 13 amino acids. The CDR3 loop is CASSMTSSYEQYF. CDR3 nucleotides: TGTGCCAGCAGCATGACTAGTTCCTACGAGCAGTACTTC.

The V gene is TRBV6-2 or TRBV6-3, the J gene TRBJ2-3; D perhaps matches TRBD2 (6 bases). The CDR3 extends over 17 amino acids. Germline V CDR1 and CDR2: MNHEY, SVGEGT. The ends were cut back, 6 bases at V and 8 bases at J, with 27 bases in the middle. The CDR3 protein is CASSSSRGGMRVTTQYF. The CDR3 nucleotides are TGTGCCAGCAGCTCCTCCCGAGGCGGGATGCGGGTGACTACGCAGTATTTT.

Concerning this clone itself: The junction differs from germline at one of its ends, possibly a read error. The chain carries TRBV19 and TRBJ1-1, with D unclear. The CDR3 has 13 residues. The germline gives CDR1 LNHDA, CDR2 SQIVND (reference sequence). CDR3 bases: TGTGCCAGCAGTACGTCCTTGAACACTGAAGCTTTCTTT. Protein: CASSTSLNTEAFF.

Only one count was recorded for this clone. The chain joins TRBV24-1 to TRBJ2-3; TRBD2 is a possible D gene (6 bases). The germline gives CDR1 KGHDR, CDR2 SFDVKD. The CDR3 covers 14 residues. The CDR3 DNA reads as TGTGCACCAGTGATACTAGCTTACACAGATACGCAGTATTTT. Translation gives CAPVILAYTDTQYF.

The CDR3 sequence: CLVRGALYEQYF. In nucleotides, the CDR3 is TGTCTTGTGAGGGGGGCTCTCTACGAGCAGTACTTC. The V gene is TRBV28, the J gene TRBJ2-7; either TRBD1 or TRBD2 may supply D (6 bases each). This CDR3 has 12 amino acids. Germline V gene data show CDR1 as MDHEN and CDR2 as SYDVKM.

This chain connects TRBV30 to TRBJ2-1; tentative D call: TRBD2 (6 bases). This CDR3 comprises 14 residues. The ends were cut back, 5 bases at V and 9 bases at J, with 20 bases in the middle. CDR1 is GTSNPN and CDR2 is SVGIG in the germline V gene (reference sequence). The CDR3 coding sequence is TGTGCCTGGGCAAGCGGGCCCGGGCGGGGTGAGCAGTTCTTC. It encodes CAWASGPGRGEQFF.

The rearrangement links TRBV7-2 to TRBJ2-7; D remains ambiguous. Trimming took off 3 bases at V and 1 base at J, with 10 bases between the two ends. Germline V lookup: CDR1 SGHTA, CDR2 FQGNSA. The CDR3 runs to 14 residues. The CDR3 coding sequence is TGTGCCAGCAGCTTGGCAGAATTATCCTACGAGCAGTACTTC. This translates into CASSLAELSYEQYF.

The CDR3, as DNA: TGTGCCAGCTCACCCGGGACAGGGGAGAGACCCCAGCATTTT. As protein: CASSPGTGERPQHF. This chain connects TRBV18 to TRBJ1-5; 10 positions match TRBD1. CDR3 length: 14 amino acids. Trimming removed 3 bases from V and 10 bases from J; junction bases left unmatched: 6. Germline V gene sequence: CDR1 KGHSH, CDR2 LQKENI.

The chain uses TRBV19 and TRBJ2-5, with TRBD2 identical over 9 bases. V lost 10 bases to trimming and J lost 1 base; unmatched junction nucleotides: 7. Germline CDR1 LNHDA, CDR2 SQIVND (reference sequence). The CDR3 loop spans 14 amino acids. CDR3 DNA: TGTGCCACCGCGTGGACTAGCGCCCAAGAGACCCAGTACTTC. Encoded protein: CATAWTSAQETQYF.

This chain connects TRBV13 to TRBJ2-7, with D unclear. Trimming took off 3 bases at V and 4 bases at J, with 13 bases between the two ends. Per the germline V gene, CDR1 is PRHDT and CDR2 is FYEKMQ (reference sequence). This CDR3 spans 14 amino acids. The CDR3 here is CASSFESFRYEQYF. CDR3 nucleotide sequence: TGTGCCAGCAGCTTCGAGAGTTTTCGATACGAGCAGTACTTC.

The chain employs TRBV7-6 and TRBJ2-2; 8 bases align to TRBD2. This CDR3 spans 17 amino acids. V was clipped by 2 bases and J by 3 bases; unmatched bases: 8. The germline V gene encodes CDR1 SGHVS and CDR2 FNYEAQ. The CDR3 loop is CASSLLTAGAHTGELFF. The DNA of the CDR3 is TGTGCCAGCAGCTTACTGACAGCGGGGGCACACACCGGGGAGCTGTTTTTT.

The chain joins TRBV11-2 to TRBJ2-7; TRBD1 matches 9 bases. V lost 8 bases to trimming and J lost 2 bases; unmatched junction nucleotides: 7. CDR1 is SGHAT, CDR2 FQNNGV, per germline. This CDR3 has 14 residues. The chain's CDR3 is CASGWTGETYEQYF. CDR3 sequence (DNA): TGTGCCAGCGGGTGGACAGGGGAGACCTACGAGCAGTACTTC.

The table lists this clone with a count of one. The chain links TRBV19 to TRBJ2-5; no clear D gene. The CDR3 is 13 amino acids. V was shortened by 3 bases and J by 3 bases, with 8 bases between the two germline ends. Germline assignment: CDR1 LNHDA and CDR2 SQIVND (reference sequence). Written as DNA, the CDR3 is TGTGCCAGTAGTATCGGTTCTAAAGAGACCCAGTACTTC. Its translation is CASSIGSKETQYF.

CDR3 region: CASSQLGRMNTEAFF. Here the CDR3 DNA reads TGTGCCAGCAGCCAATTGGGACGGATGAACACTGAAGCTTTCTTT. V usage is TRBV4-2 and J usage is TRBJ1-1, with a weak D call TRBD1 (5 bases). The CDR3 loop spans 15 amino acids. CDR1 is LGHNA, CDR2 YNFKEQ, per germline. The V and J ends lost 2 bases and 0 bases respectively, with 10 bases between them.

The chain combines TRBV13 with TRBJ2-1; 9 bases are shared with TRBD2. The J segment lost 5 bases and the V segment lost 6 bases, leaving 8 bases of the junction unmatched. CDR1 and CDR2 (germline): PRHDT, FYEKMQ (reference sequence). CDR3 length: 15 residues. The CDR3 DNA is TGTGCCAGCAGAAAAACGGGACTAGCTAACAATGAGCAGTTCTTC. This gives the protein CASRKTGLANNEQFF.

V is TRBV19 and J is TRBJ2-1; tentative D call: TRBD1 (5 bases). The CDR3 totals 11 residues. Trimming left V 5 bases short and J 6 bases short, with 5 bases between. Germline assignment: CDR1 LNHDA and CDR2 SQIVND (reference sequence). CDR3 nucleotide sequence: TGTGCCAGTAGTGGGGCCAATGAGCAGTTCTTC. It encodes CASSGANEQFF.

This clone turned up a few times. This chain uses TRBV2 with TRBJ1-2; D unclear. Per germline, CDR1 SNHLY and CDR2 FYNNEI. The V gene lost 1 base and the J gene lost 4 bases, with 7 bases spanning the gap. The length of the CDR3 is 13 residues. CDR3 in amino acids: CASSEGRIYGYTF. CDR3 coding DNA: TGTGCCAGCAGTGAAGGACGGATCTATGGCTACACCTTC. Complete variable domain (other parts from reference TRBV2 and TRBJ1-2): EPEVTQTPSHQVTQMGQEVILRCVPISNHLYFYWYRQILGQKVEFLVSFYNNEISEKSEIFDDQFSVERPDGSNFTLKIRSTKLEDSAMYFCASSEGRIYGYTFGSGTRLTVV.

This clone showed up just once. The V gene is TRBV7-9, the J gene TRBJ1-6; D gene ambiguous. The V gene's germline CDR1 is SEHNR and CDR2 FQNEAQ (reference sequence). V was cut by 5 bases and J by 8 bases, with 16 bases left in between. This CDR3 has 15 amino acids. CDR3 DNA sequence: TGTGCCAGCAGCCAGCAAGAGGATGGGCATTCACCCCTCCACTTT. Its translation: CASSQQEDGHSPLHF.

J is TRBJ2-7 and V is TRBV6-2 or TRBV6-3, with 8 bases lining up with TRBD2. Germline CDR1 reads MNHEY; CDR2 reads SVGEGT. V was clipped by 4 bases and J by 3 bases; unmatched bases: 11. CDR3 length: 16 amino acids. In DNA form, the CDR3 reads TGTGCCAGCAGTTCTCGAACCGGGACTAGAATCTACGAGCAGTACTTC. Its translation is CASSSRTGTRIYEQYF.

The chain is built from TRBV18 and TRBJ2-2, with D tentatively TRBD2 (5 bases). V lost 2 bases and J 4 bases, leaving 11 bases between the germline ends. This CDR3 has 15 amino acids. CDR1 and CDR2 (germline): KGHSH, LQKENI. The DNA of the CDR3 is TGTGCCAGCTCACCAACGCGGGCGGGCACCGGGGAGCTGTTTTTT. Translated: CASSPTRAGTGELFF.